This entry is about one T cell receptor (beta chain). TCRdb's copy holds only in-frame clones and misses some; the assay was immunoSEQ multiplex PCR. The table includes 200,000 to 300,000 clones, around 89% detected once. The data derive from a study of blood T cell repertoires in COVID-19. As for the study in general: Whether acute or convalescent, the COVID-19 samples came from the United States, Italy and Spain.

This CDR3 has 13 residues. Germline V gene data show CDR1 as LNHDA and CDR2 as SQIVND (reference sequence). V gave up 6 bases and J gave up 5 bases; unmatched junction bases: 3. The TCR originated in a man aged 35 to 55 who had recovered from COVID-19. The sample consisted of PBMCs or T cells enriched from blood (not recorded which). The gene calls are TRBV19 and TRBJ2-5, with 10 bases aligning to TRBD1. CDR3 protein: CASREDRGETQYF. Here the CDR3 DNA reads TGTGCCAGTAGGGAGGACAGGGGGGAGACCCAGTACTTC.